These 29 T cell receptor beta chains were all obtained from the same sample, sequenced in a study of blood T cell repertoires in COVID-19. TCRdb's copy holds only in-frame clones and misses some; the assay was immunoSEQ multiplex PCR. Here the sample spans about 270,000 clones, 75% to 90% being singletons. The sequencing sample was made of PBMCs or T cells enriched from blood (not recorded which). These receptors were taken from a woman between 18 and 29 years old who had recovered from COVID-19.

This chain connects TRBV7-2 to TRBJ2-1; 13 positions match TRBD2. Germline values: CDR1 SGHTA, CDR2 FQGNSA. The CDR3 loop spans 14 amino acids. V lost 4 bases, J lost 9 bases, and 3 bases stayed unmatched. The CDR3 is CASSWGLAGSEQFF. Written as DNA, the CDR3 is TGTGCCAGCAGCTGGGGACTAGCGGGAAGTGAGCAGTTCTTC.

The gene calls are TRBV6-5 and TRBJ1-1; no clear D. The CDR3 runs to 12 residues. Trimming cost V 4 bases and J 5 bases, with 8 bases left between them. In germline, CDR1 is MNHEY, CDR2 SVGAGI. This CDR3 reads CASSFLGTEAFF. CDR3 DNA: TGTGCCAGCAGTTTTCTAGGAACTGAAGCTTTCTTT.

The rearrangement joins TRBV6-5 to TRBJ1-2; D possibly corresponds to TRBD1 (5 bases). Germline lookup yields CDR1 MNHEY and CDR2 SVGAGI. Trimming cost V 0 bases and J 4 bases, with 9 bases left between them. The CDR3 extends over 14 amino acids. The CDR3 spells CASSYSGQIYGYTF. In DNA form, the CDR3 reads TGTGCCAGCAGTTACTCGGGGCAGATCTATGGCTACACCTTC.

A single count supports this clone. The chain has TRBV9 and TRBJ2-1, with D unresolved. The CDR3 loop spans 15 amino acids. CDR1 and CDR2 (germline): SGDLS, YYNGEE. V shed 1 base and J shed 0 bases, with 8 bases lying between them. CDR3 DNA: TGTGCCAGCAGCGTAACAGCAAGCTCCTACAATGAGCAGTTCTTC. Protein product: CASSVTASSYNEQFF.

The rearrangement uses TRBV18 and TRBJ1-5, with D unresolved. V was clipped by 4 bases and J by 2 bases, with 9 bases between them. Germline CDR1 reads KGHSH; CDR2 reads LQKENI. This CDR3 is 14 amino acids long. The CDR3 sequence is CASSLALGNQPQHF. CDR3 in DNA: TGTGCCAGCTCACTCGCACTGGGCAATCAGCCCCAGCATTTT.

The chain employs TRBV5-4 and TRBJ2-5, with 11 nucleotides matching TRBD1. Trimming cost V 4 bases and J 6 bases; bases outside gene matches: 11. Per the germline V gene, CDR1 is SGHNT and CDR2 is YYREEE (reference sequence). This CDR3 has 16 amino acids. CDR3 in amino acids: CASSGLRDRGSKTQYF. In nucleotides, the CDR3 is TGTGCCAGCAGCGGACTCCGGGACAGGGGGTCGAAGACCCAGTACTTC.

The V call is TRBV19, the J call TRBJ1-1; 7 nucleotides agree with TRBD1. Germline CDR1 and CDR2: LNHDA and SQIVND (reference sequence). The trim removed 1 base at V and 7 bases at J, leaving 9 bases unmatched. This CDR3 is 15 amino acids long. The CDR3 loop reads CASSIGPGQKLEAFF. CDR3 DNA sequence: TGTGCCAGTAGTATAGGGCCGGGACAGAAACTTGAAGCTTTCTTT.

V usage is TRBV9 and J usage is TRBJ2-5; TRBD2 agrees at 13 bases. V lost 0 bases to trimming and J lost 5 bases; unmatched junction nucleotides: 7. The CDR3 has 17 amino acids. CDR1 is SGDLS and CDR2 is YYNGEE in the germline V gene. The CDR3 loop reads CASSVDTSGGAVETQYF. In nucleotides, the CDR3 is TGTGCCAGCAGCGTAGATACTAGCGGGGGGGCGGTCGAGACCCAGTACTTC.

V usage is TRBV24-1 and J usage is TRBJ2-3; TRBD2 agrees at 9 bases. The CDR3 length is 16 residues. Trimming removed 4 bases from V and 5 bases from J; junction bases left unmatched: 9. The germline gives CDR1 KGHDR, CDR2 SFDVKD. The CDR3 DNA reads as TGTGCCACCAGTGACCCCACGCGGGGGGGCAGAGATACGCAGTATTTT. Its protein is CATSDPTRGGRDTQYF.

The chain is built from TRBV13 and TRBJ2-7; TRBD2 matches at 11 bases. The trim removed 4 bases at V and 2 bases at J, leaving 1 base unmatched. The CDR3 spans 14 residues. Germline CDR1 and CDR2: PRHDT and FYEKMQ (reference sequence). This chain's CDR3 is CASSYSGGAYEQYF. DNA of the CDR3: TGTGCCAGCAGCTATAGCGGGGGGGCCTACGAGCAGTACTTC.

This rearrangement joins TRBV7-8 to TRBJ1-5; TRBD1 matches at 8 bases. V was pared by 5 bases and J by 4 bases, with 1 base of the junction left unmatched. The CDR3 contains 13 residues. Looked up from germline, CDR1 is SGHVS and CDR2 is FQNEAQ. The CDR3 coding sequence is TGTGCCAGCAGCCGGACAGGGAATCAGCCCCAGCATTTT. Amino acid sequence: CASSRTGNQPQHF.

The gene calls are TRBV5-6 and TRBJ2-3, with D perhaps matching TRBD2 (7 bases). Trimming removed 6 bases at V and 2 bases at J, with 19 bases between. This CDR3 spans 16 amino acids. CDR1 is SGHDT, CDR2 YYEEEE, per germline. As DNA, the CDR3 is TGTGCCAGCACGGGTAGAGGGGGGGAGCCCACAGATACGCAGTATTTT. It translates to CASTGRGGEPTDTQYF. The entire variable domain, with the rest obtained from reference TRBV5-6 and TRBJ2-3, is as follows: DAGVTQSPTHLIKTRGQQVTLRCSPKSGHDTVSWYQQALGQGPQFIFQYYEEEERQRGNFPDRFSGHQFPNYSSELNVNALLLGDSALYLCASTGRGGEPTDTQYFGPGTRLTVL.

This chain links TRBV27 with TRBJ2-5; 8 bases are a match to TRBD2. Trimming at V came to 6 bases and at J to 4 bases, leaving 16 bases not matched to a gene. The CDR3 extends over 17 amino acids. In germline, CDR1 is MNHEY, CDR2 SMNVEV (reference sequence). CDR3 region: CASSRGGGGTSSETQYF. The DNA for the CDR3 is TGTGCCAGCAGCCGGGGGGGCGGGGGGACGTCTTCAGAGACCCAGTACTTC.

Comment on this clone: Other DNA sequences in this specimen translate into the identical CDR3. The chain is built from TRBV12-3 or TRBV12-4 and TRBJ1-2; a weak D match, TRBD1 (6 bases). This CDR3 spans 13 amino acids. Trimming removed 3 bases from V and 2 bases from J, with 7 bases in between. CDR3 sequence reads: CASSFQGNYGYTF. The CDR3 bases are TGTGCCAGCAGTTTCCAGGGGAACTATGGCTACACCTTC.

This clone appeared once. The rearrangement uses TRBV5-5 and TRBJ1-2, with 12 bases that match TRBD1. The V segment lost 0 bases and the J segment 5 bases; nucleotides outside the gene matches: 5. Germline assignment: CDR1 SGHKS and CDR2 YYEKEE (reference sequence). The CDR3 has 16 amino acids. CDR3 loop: CASSLEGTGGSYGYTF. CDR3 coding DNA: TGTGCCAGCAGCTTGGAGGGGACAGGGGGCAGTTATGGCTACACCTTC.

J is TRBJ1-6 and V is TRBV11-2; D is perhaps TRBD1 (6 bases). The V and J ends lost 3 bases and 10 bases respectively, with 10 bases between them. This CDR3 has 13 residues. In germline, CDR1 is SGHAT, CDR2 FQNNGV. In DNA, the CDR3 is TGTGCCAGCAGCTTCAGGGGCGAGTCACCCCTCCACTTT. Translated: CASSFRGESPLHF.

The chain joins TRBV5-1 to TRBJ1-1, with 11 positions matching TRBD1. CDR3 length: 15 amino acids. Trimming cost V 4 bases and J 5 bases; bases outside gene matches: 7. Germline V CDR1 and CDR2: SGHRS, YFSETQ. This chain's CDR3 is CASSQSRDRGTEAFF. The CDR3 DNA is TGCGCCAGCAGCCAGTCCCGGGACAGGGGGACTGAAGCTTTCTTT.

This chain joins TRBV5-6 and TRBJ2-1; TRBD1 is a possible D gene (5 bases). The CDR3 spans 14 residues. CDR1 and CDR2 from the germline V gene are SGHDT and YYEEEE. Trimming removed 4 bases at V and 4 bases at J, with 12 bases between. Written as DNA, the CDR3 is TGTGCCAGCAGCCCACTCCAGGGTTACAATGAGCAGTTCTTC. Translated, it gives CASSPLQGYNEQFF. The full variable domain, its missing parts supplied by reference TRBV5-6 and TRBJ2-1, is DAGVTQSPTHLIKTRGQQVTLRCSPKSGHDTVSWYQQALGQGPQFIFQYYEEEERQRGNFPDRFSGHQFPNYSSELNVNALLLGDSALYLCASSPLQGYNEQFFGPGTRLTVL.

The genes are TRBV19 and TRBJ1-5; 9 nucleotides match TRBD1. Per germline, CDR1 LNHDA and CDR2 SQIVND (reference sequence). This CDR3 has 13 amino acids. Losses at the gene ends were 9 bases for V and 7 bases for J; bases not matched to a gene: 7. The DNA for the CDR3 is TGTGCCAGCCAAGACAGGGGGAAACAGCCCCAGCATTTT. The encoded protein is CASQDRGKQPQHF. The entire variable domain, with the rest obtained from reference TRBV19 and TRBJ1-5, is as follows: DGGITQSPKYLFRKEGQNVTLSCEQNLNHDAMYWYRQDPGQGLRLIYYSQIVNDFQKGDIAEGYSVSREKKESFPLTVTSAQKNPTAFYLCASQDRGKQPQHFGDGTRLSIL.

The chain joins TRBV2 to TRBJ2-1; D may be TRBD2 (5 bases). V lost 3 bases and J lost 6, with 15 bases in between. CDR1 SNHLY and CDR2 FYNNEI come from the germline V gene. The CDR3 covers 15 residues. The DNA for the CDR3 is TGTGCCAGCAGTGACGTTTCCGTTCTAGCCAATGAGCAGTTCTTC. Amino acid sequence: CASSDVSVLANEQFF.

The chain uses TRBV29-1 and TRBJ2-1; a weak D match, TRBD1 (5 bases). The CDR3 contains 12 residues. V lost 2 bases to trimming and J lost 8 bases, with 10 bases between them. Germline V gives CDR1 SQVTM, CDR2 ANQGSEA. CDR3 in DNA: TGCAGCGTTGAAAGGGGTCCGGATGAGCAGTTCTTC. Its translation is CSVERGPDEQFF.

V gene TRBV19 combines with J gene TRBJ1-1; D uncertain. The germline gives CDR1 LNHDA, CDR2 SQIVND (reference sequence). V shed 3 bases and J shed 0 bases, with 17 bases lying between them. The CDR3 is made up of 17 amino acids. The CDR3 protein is CASSICLQRPMNTEAFF. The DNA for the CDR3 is TGTGCCAGTAGTATCTGTCTCCAGCGGCCCATGAACACTGAAGCTTTCTTT.

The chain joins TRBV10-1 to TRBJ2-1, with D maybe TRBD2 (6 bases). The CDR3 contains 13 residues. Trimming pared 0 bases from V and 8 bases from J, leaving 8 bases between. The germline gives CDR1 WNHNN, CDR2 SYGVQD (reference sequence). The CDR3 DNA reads TGCGCCAGCAGTGAGTCGACGGGGGATGAGCAGTTCTTC. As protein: CASSESTGDEQFF.

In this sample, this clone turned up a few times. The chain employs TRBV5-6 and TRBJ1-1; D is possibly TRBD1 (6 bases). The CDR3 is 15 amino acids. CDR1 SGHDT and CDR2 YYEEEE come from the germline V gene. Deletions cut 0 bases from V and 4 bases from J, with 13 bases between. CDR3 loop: CASSLDWRGGTEAFF. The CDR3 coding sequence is TGTGCCAGCAGCTTGGATTGGAGGGGGGGCACTGAAGCTTTCTTT.

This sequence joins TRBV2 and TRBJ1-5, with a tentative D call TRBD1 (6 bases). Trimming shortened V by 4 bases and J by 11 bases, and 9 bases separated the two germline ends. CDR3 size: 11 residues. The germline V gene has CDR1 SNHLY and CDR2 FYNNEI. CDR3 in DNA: TGTGCCAGCAGTGGGCCAGGGGCCCAGCATTTT. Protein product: CASSGPGAQHF.

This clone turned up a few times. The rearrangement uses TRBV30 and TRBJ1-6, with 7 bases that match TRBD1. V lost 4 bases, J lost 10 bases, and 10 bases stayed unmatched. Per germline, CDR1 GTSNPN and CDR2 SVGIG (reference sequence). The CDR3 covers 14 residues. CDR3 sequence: CAWTGGRGDSPLHF. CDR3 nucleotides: TGTGCCTGGACCGGCGGCAGGGGGGACTCACCCCTCCACTTT.

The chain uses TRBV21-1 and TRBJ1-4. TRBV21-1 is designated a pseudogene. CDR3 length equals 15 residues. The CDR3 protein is CASSKAGGNREKLFF. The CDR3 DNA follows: TGTGCCAGCAGCAAAGCTGGGGGGAATCGCGAAAAACTGTTTTTT.

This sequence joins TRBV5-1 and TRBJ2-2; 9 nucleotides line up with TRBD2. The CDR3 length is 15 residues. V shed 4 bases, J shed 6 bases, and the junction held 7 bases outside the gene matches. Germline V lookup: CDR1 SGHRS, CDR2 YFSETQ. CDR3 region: CASSTGLAGSGELFF. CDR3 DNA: TGCGCCAGCAGCACGGGACTAGCTGGGTCCGGGGAGCTGTTTTTT.

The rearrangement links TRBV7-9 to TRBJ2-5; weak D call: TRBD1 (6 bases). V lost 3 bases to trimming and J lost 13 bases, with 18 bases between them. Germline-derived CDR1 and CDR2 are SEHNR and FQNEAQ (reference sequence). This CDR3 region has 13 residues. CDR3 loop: CASSLDSRRIPYF. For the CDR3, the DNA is TGTGCCAGCAGCTTGGACAGCCGGCGAATCCCGTACTTC.